This T cell receptor beta chain was retrieved from a study of shared clonotypes between healthy human individuals. The overall study: Per donor, CD8 memory used one plate, CD8 naive used two, CD4 memory used three and CD4 naive used three. General study points: Rarefaction showed that sequencing of sorted subsets was incomplete (despite large depth).

The table came from immunoSEQ multiplex PCR; TCRdb's copy has only in-frame clones and leaves some out. The sample yields hundreds of thousands of clones, 92% seen once. Naive CD8 isolation took CD45RO-negative cells positively selected for CCR7 and excluded terminally differentiated effector memory CD45RA+ cells. V lost 5 bases to trimming and J lost 5 bases, with 16 bases between them. Germline assignment: CDR1 SEHNR and CDR2 FQNEAQ (reference sequence). This CDR3 is built from 15 residues. Concerning this clone: Antigen unknown.

This sequence joins TRBV7-9 and TRBJ2-1; possibly TRBD1 for D (5 bases). This TCR was sampled from a man aged 25 to 40 in good health. The sample consisted of naive CD8+ T cells sorted from blood. CDR3 in DNA: TGTGCCAGCAGCCTCCTTGGACAAAGGAACAATGAGCAGTTCTTC. This codes for CASSLLGQRNNEQFF.